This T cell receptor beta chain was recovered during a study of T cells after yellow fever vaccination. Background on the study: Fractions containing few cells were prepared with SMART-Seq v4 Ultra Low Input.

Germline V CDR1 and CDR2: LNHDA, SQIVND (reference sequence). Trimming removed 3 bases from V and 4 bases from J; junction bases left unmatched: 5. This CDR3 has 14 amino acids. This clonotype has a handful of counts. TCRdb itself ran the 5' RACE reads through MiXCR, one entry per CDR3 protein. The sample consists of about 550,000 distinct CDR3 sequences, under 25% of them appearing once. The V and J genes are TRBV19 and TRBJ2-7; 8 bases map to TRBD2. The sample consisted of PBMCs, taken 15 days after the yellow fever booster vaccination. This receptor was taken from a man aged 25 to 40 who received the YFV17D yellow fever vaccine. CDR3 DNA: TGTGCCAGTAGTATGGGAAGCGGGAGTTACGAGCAGTACTTC. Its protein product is CASSMGSGSYEQYF. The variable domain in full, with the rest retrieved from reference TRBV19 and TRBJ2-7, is DGGITQSPKYLFRKEGQNVTLSCEQNLNHDAMYWYRQDPGQGLRLIYYSQIVNDFQKGDIAEGYSVSREKKESFPLTVTSAQKNPTAFYLCASSMGSGSYEQYFGPGTRLTVT.